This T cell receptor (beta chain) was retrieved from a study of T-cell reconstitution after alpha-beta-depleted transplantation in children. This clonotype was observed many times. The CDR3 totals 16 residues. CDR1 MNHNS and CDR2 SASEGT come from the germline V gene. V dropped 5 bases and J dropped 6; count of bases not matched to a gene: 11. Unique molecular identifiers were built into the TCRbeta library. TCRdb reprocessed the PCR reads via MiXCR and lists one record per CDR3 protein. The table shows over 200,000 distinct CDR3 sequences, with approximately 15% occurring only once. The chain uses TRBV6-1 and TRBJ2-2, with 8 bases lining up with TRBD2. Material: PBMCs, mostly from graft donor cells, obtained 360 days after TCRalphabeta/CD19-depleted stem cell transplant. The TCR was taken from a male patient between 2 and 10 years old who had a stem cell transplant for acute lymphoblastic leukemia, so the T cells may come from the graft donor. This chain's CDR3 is CASSRPGLAPSGELFF. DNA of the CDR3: TGTGCCAGCAGTCGTCCAGGACTAGCCCCTTCCGGGGAGCTGTTTTTT.